The rows below give T cell receptor beta chains drawn from one sample of a study of T cell responses to AZD1222 COVID-19 vaccine. Clones were read by immunoSEQ multiplex PCR, and TCRdb kept only the in-frame ones, dropping some. The sample consists of 95,000 to 150,000 clones, roughly 91% of them appearing once. Source: peripheral blood, taken 28 days after the second AZD1222 dose. These TCRs come from an adult who received the AZD1222 COVID-19 vaccine. Each CDR3 is given with its conserved first and last residue. The D gene is left open where the match is weak. Clone size is not always given. Where it is, it says once, few, many or a class for expanded clones.

clone size	J gene	D gene	V gene	CDR3 protein	CDR3 DNA
-	TRBJ1-1	-	TRBV12-5	CATRTVPGITEAFF	TGTGCTACCAGGACCGTCCCAGGGATCACTGAAGCTTTCTTT
-	TRBJ2-1	-	TRBV13	CASSLGLAINNEQFF	TGTGCCAGCAGCTTAGGGCTAGCGATCAACAATGAGCAGTTCTTC
-	TRBJ2-2	-	TRBV7-9	CASGWGPGELFF	TGTGCCAGCGGCTGGGGCCCCGGGGAGCTGTTTTTT
-	TRBJ2-3	-	TRBV5-3	CARSLFNGGHEDTQYF	TGTGCCAGAAGCTTGTTCAACGGGGGGCACGAAGATACGCAGTATTTT
-	TRBJ2-7	TRBD2	TRBV6-5	CASSLRGRAADEQYF	TGTGCCAGCAGTCTCCGCGGGAGGGCGGCCGACGAGCAGTACTTC
once	TRBJ1-1	-	TRBV7-9	CASTYGAGTEAFF	TGTGCCAGCACCTACGGGGCTGGGACTGAAGCTTTCTTT
-	TRBJ1-1	TRBD1	TRBV4-2	CASSQDGQGEGEAFF	TGTGCCAGCAGCCAAGATGGGCAGGGGGAGGGTGAAGCTTTCTTT
-	TRBJ1-1	-	TRBV7-9	CASSRGNTEAFF	TGTGCCAGCAGCCGGGGGAACACTGAAGCTTTCTTT
-	TRBJ1-1	-	TRBV2	CASREGTGTEAFF	TGTGCCAGCAGGGAGGGGACGGGGACTGAAGCTTTCTTT
-	TRBJ2-7	-	TRBV5-1	CASSLDWRGYEQYF	TGCGCCAGCAGCTTGGATTGGAGGGGCTACGAGCAGTACTTC
-	TRBJ2-3	TRBD1	TRBV6-1	CASSEPGQGSTDTQYF	TGTGCCAGCAGTGAACCGGGACAGGGAAGCACAGATACGCAGTATTTT
-	TRBJ2-5	-	TRBV7-2	CASSSENGQETQYF	TGTGCCAGCAGCTCAGAGAACGGCCAAGAGACCCAGTACTTC
-	TRBJ1-2	TRBD1	TRBV7-2	CASSLLGQDTCTF	TGTGCCAGCAGCTTGTTGGGACAGGACACCTGCACCTTC
once	TRBJ2-1	TRBD2	TRBV5-1	CASSLASGGASYNEQFF	TGCGCCAGCAGCTTGGCTAGCGGGGGGGCTTCCTACAATGAGCAGTTCTTC
-	TRBJ2-7	-	TRBV30	CAWRWGLNSYEQYF	TGTGCCTGGAGATGGGGACTCAACTCCTACGAGCAGTACTTC
-	TRBJ2-5	TRBD1	TRBV5-1	CASSLALEQGARKTQYF	TGCGCCAGCAGCTTGGCCCTTGAACAGGGGGCCAGGAAGACCCAGTACTTC
-	TRBJ1-3	-	TRBV30	CAWLFSGNTIYF	TGTGCCTGGCTATTCTCTGGAAACACCATATATTTT
few	TRBJ2-5	-	TRBV5-1	CASSFDLAVGTQYF	TGCGCCAGCAGCTTCGATCTAGCCGTGGGGACCCAGTACTTC
once	TRBJ1-5	-	TRBV18	CASSPLSGSNQPQHF	TGTGCCAGCTCACCATTATCAGGGTCCAATCAGCCCCAGCATTTT
-	TRBJ2-1	-	TRBV2	CASSDRQNYNEQFF	TGTGCCAGCAGTGACCGGCAGAACTACAATGAGCAGTTCTTC
-	TRBJ2-1	-	TRBV19	CATTTHNEQFF	TGTGCCACTACTACGCACAATGAGCAGTTCTTC
few	TRBJ2-4	-	TRBV4-2	CASSQDLGGDIQYF	TGTGCCAGCAGCCAAGACCTAGGGGGGGACATTCAGTACTTC
-	TRBJ2-3	TRBD1	TRBV3-1/TRBV3-2	CASSQDSSEGARSTDTQYF	TGTGCCAGCAGCCAAGATTCTTCAGAGGGGGCGCGCAGCACAGATACGCAGTATTTT
once	TRBJ1-4	-	TRBV19	CASSGHMALGEKLFF	TGTGCCAGTAGTGGGCACATGGCTTTAGGAGAAAAACTGTTTTTT
-	TRBJ1-1	TRBD1	TRBV5-1	CASSLRQGNTEAFF	TGCGCCAGCAGCTTAAGACAGGGCAACACTGAAGCTTTCTTT
-	TRBJ1-1	-	TRBV11-2	CASSSGSEAFF	TGTGCCAGCAGCTCCGGGTCTGAAGCTTTCTTT
-	TRBJ2-3	TRBD1	TRBV7-6	CASRLGTVTDTQYF	TGTGCCAGCAGATTAGGGACAGTCACAGATACGCAGTATTTT
-	TRBJ1-2	-	TRBV19	CASSMIPTGLDYGYTF	TGTGCCAGTAGCATGATACCTACAGGTTTAGACTATGGCTACACCTTC
-	TRBJ1-1	-	TRBV6-2/TRBV6-3	CASSYPRQDTEAFF	TGTGCCAGCAGTTACCCCCGGCAGGACACTGAAGCTTTCTTT
-	TRBJ1-5	-	TRBV20-1	CSASNGPKNQPQHF	TGCAGTGCTAGTAACGGCCCGAAGAATCAGCCCCAGCATTTT
-	TRBJ2-1	TRBD2	TRBV7-9	CASSLVGLALEQFF	TGTGCCAGCAGCTTAGTGGGACTAGCGCTCGAGCAGTTCTTC
-	TRBJ2-1	TRBD1	TRBV12-3/TRBV12-4	CASSPQGRNEQFF	TGTGCCAGCAGTCCACAGGGGAGAAATGAGCAGTTCTTC
-	TRBJ1-2	-	TRBV21-1	CASSKDDATSTYGYTF	TGTGCCAGCAGCAAAGATGACGCTACCTCTACCTATGGCTACACCTTC
-	TRBJ1-1	TRBD1	TRBV20-1	CSASASDRGRTEAFF	TGCAGTGCTAGTGCTTCGGACAGGGGGCGGACTGAAGCTTTCTTT
-	TRBJ1-5	-	TRBV6-5	CASSRGRGNQPQHF	TGTGCCAGCAGTAGAGGACGGGGCAATCAGCCCCAGCATTTT
-	TRBJ1-4	-	TRBV14	CASSQERGGKLFF	TGTGCCAGCAGCCAAGAGAGGGGAGGAAAACTGTTTTTT
-	TRBJ2-5	TRBD2	TRBV6-5	CASSGGETQYF	TGTGCCAGCAGCGGGGGGGAGACCCAGTACTTC
-	TRBJ1-1	TRBD1	TRBV5-4	CASSLGDRGLEAFF	TGTGCCAGCAGCTTGGGCGACAGGGGGCTTGAAGCTTTCTTT
-	TRBJ2-1	-	TRBV7-2	CASSPDLSSYNEQFF	TGTGCCAGCAGCCCGGACCTGAGCTCCTACAATGAGCAGTTCTTC
-	TRBJ1-1	-	TRBV19	CASSASGNTEAFF	TGTGCCAGTAGTGCCTCCGGGAACACTGAAGCTTTCTTT
-	TRBJ2-3	-	TRBV21-1	CASSKWEDTQYF	TGTGCCAGCAGCAAATGGGAAGACACGCAGTATTTT
-	TRBJ2-5	-	TRBV5-6	CASSQGGLETQYF	TGTGCCAGCAGCCAAGGGGGTCTGGAGACCCAGTACTTC
few	TRBJ1-5	-	TRBV12-5	CASGSGFQPQHF	TGTGCTAGTGGTTCAGGGTTCCAGCCCCAGCATTTT
-	TRBJ1-2	-	TRBV29-1	CSVSKGGKDYGYTF	TGCAGCGTTTCCAAAGGGGGAAAAGACTATGGCTACACCTTC
-	TRBJ1-1	-	TRBV7-9	CASSLRGDTEAFF	TGTGCCAGCAGCCTAAGAGGGGACACTGAAGCTTTCTTT
-	TRBJ1-5	-	TRBV12-3/TRBV12-4	CASSTGFPPQHF	TGTGCCAGCAGCACAGGGTTTCCGCCCCAGCATTTT
-	TRBJ1-5	-	TRBV6-2/TRBV6-3	CASSYIVVGSNQPQHF	TGTGCCAGCAGTTACATCGTGGTTGGAAGCAATCAGCCCCAGCATTTT
once	TRBJ1-5	-	TRBV6-5	CASSRDSTPNEPQHF	TGTGCCAGCAGTCGAGACAGCACCCCCAACGAGCCCCAGCATTTT
-	TRBJ1-1	-	TRBV7-3	CASSPGGGMTEAFF	TGTGCCAGCAGTCCCGGAGGAGGAATGACTGAAGCTTTCTTT
-	TRBJ1-2	-	TRBV25-1	CASSESTDYGYTF	TGTGCCAGCAGTGAATCGACAGACTATGGCTACACCTTC
-	TRBJ1-2	-	TRBV2	CASSSPGQPLGYTF	TGTGCCAGCAGTTCCCCGGGACAACCTTTGGGCTACACCTTC
-	TRBJ2-7	-	TRBV20-1	CSAKSGTGIYF	TGCAGTGCTAAATCCGGGACCGGCATATACTTC